This TCR beta chain emerged from a study of human T cells and chemical hapten exposure. Study details: Patients, a majority of them female, were diagnosed with alopecia areata, totalis or universalis. Mainly, slight library volume differences in the pool made TCR yields vary.

Time point denoted: patch test 3, about 24 weeks after DPC sensitization. The treatment denotes: therapeutic diphenylcyclopropenone sensitization with weekly scalp DPC. The CDR3 totals 17 residues. The germline V gene encodes CDR1 SGDLS and CDR2 YYNGEE. Germline trimming cut 3 bases from V and 8 bases from J; bases unmatched to any gene: 14. As for this clonotype: Its antigen is currently unknown.

The authors' processing: TCRs per sample had a median of about 100,000 and ranged from about 20,000 to 700,000. In TCRdb, the RACE reads were re-called with MiXCR into one record per CDR3 protein. These V and J calls rely on TCRdb rather than the paper's analysis. The table records 80,000 to 100,000 distinct CDR3 sequences, roughly 27% of them present only once. Broader study findings: Donors had alopecia, so their immune response may differ from healthy people's.

Sequenced material: whole blood, taken in connection with sensitization to the hapten diphenylcyclopropenone (DPC). This sequence was found in a man aged 35 to 55 with alopecia areata. Some clones in this sample may be carry-over from other donors' samples. The V call is TRBV9, the J call TRBJ2-1; 10 bases are shared with TRBD2. The CDR3 DNA is TGTGCCAGCAGCGAGGGACTAGCGAGCGGGAGTACCCATGAGCAGTTCTTC. Amino acids: CASSEGLASGSTHEQFF.